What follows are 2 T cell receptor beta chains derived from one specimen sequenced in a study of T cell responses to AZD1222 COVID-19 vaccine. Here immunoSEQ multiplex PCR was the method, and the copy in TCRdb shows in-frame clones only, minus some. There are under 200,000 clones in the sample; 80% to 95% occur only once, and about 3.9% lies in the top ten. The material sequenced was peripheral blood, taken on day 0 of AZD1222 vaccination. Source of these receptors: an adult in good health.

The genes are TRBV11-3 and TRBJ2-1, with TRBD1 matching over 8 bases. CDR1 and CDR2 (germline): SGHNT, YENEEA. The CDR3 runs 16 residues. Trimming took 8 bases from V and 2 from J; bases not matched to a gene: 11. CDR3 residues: CASQDRAQHPYNEQFF. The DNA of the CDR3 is TGTGCCAGCCAGGACAGGGCCCAACACCCCTACAATGAGCAGTTCTTC. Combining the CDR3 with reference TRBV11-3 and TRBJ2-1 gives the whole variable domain EAGVVQSPRYKIIEKKQPVAFWCNPISGHNTLYWYLQNLGQGPELLIRYENEEAVDDSQLPKDRFSAERLKGVDSTLKIQPAELGDSAVYLCASQDRAQHPYNEQFFGPGTRLTVL.

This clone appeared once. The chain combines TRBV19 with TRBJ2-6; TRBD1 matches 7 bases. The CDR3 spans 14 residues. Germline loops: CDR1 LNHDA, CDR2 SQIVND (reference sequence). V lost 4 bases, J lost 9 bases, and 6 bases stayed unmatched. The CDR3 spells CASSTPGGVNVLTF. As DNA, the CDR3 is TGTGCCAGTAGTACCCCAGGGGGTGTCAACGTCCTGACTTTC.